These 23 T cell receptor beta chains share one sample of origin, sequenced in a study of blood T cell repertoires in COVID-19. The method was immunoSEQ multiplex PCR; TCRdb's version includes in-frame clones alone and lacks a portion of them. The table has around 72,000 clones, approximately 86% seen once. The sample consisted of peripheral blood. Receptor source: a man aged 45-65 years with acute or convalescent COVID-19.

The CDR3 here is CASTGRWGYGYTF. CDR3 coding DNA: TGTGCCAGTACAGGGAGATGGGGCTATGGCTACACCTTC. The chain joins TRBV6-5 to TRBJ1-2, with D perhaps TRBD1 (6 bases). CDR3 length: 13 amino acids. Trimming cost V 9 bases and J 4 bases, with 15 bases left between them. Germline V gene data show CDR1 as MNHEY and CDR2 as SVGAGI.

This chain uses TRBV29-1 with TRBJ1-1; D unresolved. The V end was cut by 6 bases, the J end by 0 bases, with 14 bases between. Germline CDR1 reads SQVTM; CDR2 reads ANQGSEA. The length of the CDR3 is 14 residues. CDR3 region: CSVQVRRVNTEAFF. CDR3 DNA: TGCAGCGTGCAGGTCAGGAGGGTGAACACTGAAGCTTTCTTT. Variable domain in full (rest from reference TRBV29-1 and TRBJ1-1): SAVISQKPSRDICQRGTSLTIQCQVDSQVTMMFWYRQQPGQSLTLIATANQGSEATYESGFVIDKFPISRPNLTFSTLTVSNMSPEDSSIYLCSVQVRRVNTEAFFGQGTRLTVV.

In this sample, this clone turned up once. Written as DNA, the CDR3 is TGCGCCAGCAGTGAGGAATCGGGACTAGCGTATGAGCAGTTCTTC. It encodes CASSEESGLAYEQFF. V is TRBV10-1 and J is TRBJ2-1, with 10 positions matching TRBD2. The V and J ends lost 2 bases and 8 bases, in that order; junction bases with no gene match: 6. The CDR3 has 15 residues. Looked up from germline, CDR1 is WNHNN and CDR2 is SYGVQD (reference sequence).

This clone was found a few times. The CDR3 nucleotides read TGTGCCAGCAGTTACTCGGCAGGGGGGCCTAGTTCACCCCTCCACTTT. Protein sequence: CASSYSAGGPSSPLHF. V gene TRBV6-5 combines with J gene TRBJ1-6; 7 bases are shared with TRBD1. V trimming: 0 bases; J trimming: 9 bases; junction bases outside the gene matches: 8. Looked up from germline, CDR1 is MNHEY and CDR2 is SVGAGI. This CDR3 contains 16 residues.

On this clone itself: Other nucleotide sequences from this sample produce the same CDR3. The V gene is TRBV3-1 (or the pseudogene TRBV3-2), the J gene TRBJ1-3; D perhaps matches TRBD1 (5 bases). Germline CDR1 and CDR2: LGHDT and YNNKEL (reference sequence). Deletions cut 4 bases from V and 4 bases from J, with 5 bases between. The CDR3 spans 12 residues. CDR3 DNA: TGTGCCAGCAGCCGACAGGGAAACACCATATATTTT. Amino acids: CASSRQGNTIYF.

This clone was recorded once. The chain recombines TRBV2 with TRBJ1-6, with D possibly being TRBD1 (5 bases). V was trimmed by 6 bases and J by 6 bases, leaving 18 bases between them. The germline gives CDR1 SNHLY, CDR2 FYNNEI. The CDR3 is 16 amino acids. The CDR3 region is CASRTTGGIGNSPLHF. The DNA of the CDR3 is TGTGCCAGCAGAACAACGGGGGGGATCGGTAATTCACCCCTCCACTTT.

The chain recombines TRBV27 with TRBJ1-2; 8 bases fit TRBD1. The CDR3 sequence is 17 residues long. Trimming removed 0 bases from V and 3 bases from J; junction bases left unmatched: 9. Germline V gene sequence: CDR1 MNHEY, CDR2 SMNVEV (reference sequence). The CDR3 DNA is TGTGCCAGCAGTTTATCCTGGACAGGGTACTTGTACTATGGCTACACCTTC. Translated, it gives CASSLSWTGYLYYGYTF.

This clone showed up just once. The J gene is TRBJ2-3, the V gene TRBV7-6; possibly TRBD2 for D (7 bases). This CDR3 has 16 amino acids. V was pared by 2 bases and J by 0 bases, with 12 bases between. Germline V gives CDR1 SGHVS, CDR2 FNYEAQ. CDR3 in amino acids: CASSLLGGPSTDTQYF. CDR3 coding DNA: TGTGCCAGCAGCTTACTGGGGGGGCCTAGCACAGATACGCAGTATTTT.

The V and J genes are TRBV3-1 (or the pseudogene TRBV3-2) and TRBJ2-3; D uncertain. The CDR3 runs 14 residues. Trimming shortened V by 8 bases and J by 1 base, and 13 bases separated the two germline ends. Germline V gene data show CDR1 as LGHDT and CDR2 as YNNKEL (reference sequence). CDR3 protein: CASGYYSGTDTQYF. The CDR3 region has the DNA TGTGCCAGCGGCTACTACTCCGGCACAGATACGCAGTATTTT.

The rearrangement uses TRBV10-3 and TRBJ2-5; 9 bases line up with TRBD1. The CDR3 consists of 12 residues. J was trimmed by 5 bases and V by 8 bases; bases with no gene match: 3. CDR1 ENHRY and CDR2 SYGVKD come from the germline V gene. The CDR3 sequence is CAIGDRVETQYF. The DNA of the CDR3 is TGTGCCATCGGGGACAGGGTGGAGACCCAGTACTTC.

The chain is built from TRBV4-1 and TRBJ2-7; D perhaps matches TRBD2 (5 bases). The V end was cut by 0 bases, the J end by 9 bases, with 9 bases between. The CDR3 length is 12 residues. Germline CDR1 is MGHRA and CDR2 is YSYEKL. CDR3 nucleotide sequence: TGCGCCAGCAGCCAAGATCAGAGGGTGCAGTACTTC. Encoded protein: CASSQDQRVQYF.

The V and J genes are TRBV19 and TRBJ1-4, with TRBD1 as a possible D gene (6 bases). CDR1 and CDR2 (germline): LNHDA, SQIVND (reference sequence). Deletions cut 4 bases from V and 6 bases from J, with 12 bases between. The CDR3 is made up of 14 amino acids. CDR3 bases: TGTGCCAGTAGTAAACAGGGCGGAGATGAAAAACTGTTTTTT. Protein sequence: CASSKQGGDEKLFF.

The chain's CDR3 is CASRGTSGLNEQFF. The CDR3, as DNA: TGTGCCAGCCGGGGGACTAGCGGACTCAATGAGCAGTTCTTC. The chain carries TRBV27 and TRBJ2-1; 11 positions match TRBD2. Trimming at V came to 8 bases and at J to 6 bases, leaving 6 bases not matched to a gene. This CDR3 has 14 amino acids. Germline values: CDR1 MNHEY, CDR2 SMNVEV (reference sequence).

The chain uses TRBV27 and TRBJ2-1, with 9 bases lining up with TRBD2. Looked up from germline, CDR1 is MNHEY and CDR2 is SMNVEV (reference sequence). This CDR3 has 16 amino acids. With 5 bases clipped from V and 1 base from J, the junction kept 6 bases outside the gene matches. The CDR3 sequence is CASSISTSGSYNEQFF. As DNA, the CDR3 is TGTGCCAGCAGTATCTCGACTAGCGGTTCCTACAATGAGCAGTTCTTC.

The chain recombines TRBV5-4 with TRBJ1-1, with D unclear. CDR1 SGHNT and CDR2 YYREEE come from the germline V gene (reference sequence). The CDR3 has 17 residues. Deletions cut 6 bases from V and 0 bases from J, with 21 bases between. The CDR3 loop is CASTLEAVTVMNTEAFF. DNA of the CDR3: TGTGCCAGCACCCTCGAGGCTGTCACCGTCATGAACACTGAAGCTTTCTTT.

This clone has ten or more counts. The same CDR3 is also encoded by other DNA sequences in this sample. The rearrangement links TRBV5-6 to TRBJ1-2; D possibly corresponds to TRBD1 (5 bases). The germline CDR1 and CDR2 sequences are SGHDT and YYEEEE. Deletions cut 0 bases from V and 3 bases from J, with 6 bases between. This CDR3 is 13 amino acids long. CDR3 in amino acids: CASSLGQYYGYTF. In DNA, the CDR3 is TGTGCCAGCAGCTTGGGACAGTACTATGGCTACACCTTC.

The chain couples TRBV19 to TRBJ1-2, with a tentative D call TRBD1 (6 bases). CDR1 and CDR2 (germline): LNHDA, SQIVND (reference sequence). V dropped 4 bases and J dropped 3 bases, with 15 bases sitting between them. The CDR3 length is 15 residues. The CDR3 is CASSTTGTLYYGYTF. In DNA form, the CDR3 reads TGTGCCAGTAGTACCACCGGGACACTATACTATGGCTACACCTTC.

This clone was detected once. The chain combines TRBV5-1 with TRBJ2-3; the D is unclear. Germline CDR1 and CDR2: SGHRS and YFSETQ. The germline V and J ends were trimmed by 6 bases and 3 bases, with 14 bases remaining between them. The CDR3 is 14 residues long. CDR3: CASTLELSTDTQYF. DNA for the CDR3: TGCGCCAGCACCCTCGAGCTTAGTACAGATACGCAGTATTTT.

The genes are TRBV28 and TRBJ2-3, with TRBD2 matching 8 bases. The CDR3 covers 15 residues. With 6 bases clipped from V and 7 bases from J, the junction kept 12 bases outside the gene matches. Germline CDR1 reads MDHEN; CDR2 reads SYDVKM. In nucleotides, the CDR3 is TGTGCCAGCAGCCCGGCCGCGGGGGGAGAAAATACGCAGTATTTT. It specifies CASSPAAGGENTQYF.

The gene calls are TRBV27 and TRBJ1-1; TRBD1 aligns across 7 bases. The length of the CDR3 is 14 residues. V lost 0 bases to trimming and J lost 10 bases; unmatched junction nucleotides: 8. Germline assignment: CDR1 MNHEY and CDR2 SMNVEV (reference sequence). The CDR3 sequence is CASSLSPDRVGAFF. The CDR3 bases are TGTGCCAGCAGTTTATCGCCCGACAGGGTGGGAGCTTTCTTT.

The chain uses TRBV10-3 and TRBJ1-1, with 7 bases matching TRBD1. The V gene's germline CDR1 is ENHRY and CDR2 SYGVKD. With V trimmed by 5 bases and J by 0 bases, 3 bases remained unmatched. The CDR3 consists of 14 residues. CDR3 protein: CAISNRGLNTEAFF. In DNA form, the CDR3 reads TGTGCCATCAGTAACAGGGGTTTGAACACTGAAGCTTTCTTT.

This clone ranks as medium-sized. V and J are TRBV6-5 and TRBJ1-1; 7 nucleotides match TRBD1. Trimming removed 6 bases from V and 3 bases from J; junction bases left unmatched: 4. The CDR3 has 13 residues. Germline assignment: CDR1 MNHEY and CDR2 SVGAGI. In DNA, the CDR3 is TGTGCCAGCAGCTGGGGGACAGACACTGAAGCTTTCTTT. Translating gives CASSWGTDTEAFF.

The V call is TRBV5-1, the J call TRBJ2-7, with D uncertain. Germline V gene sequence: CDR1 SGHRS, CDR2 YFSETQ. The V end lost 4 bases, the J end lost 7 bases, and 9 bases lay between the germline ends. The length of the CDR3 is 11 residues. DNA for the CDR3: TGCGCCAGCAGCCCAGGTCGTGAGCAGTACTTC. Encoded protein: CASSPGREQYF.